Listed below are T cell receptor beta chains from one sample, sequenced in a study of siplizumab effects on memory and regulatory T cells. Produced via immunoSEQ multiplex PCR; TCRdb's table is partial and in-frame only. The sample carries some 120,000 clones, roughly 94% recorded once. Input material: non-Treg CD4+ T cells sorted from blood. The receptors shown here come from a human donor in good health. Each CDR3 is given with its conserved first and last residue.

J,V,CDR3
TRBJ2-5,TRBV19,CASSIWTGRETQYF
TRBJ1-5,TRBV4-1,CASSQGSDSSLSNQPQHF
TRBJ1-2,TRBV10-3,CAISERNYGYTF
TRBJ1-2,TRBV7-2,CASSSIRGVNYGYTF
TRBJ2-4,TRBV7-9,CAGSLERASGGPGLF
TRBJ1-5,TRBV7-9,CASSTQGSNQPQHF
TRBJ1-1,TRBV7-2,CASSLWAGGMNTEAFF
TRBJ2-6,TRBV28,CASSPGANVLTF
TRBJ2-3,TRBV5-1,CASSLTAFGTDTQYF
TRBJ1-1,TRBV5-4,CASSLDSGSEAFF
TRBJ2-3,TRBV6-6,CASSYGTGTTDTQYF
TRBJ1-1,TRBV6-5,CASIQRGQGTEAFF
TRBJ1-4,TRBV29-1,CSGEDRDGPEKLFF
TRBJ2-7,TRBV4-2,CASSQLTSGVPGEQYF
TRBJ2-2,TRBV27,CASSRDRVAGELFF
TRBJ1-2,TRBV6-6,CASSPQGDNYGYTF
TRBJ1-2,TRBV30,CAWTGNYGYTF
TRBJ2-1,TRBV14,CASSKDRHFNEQFF
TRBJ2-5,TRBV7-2,CASRRSGGQETQYF
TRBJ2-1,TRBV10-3,CAISVREYSNEQFF
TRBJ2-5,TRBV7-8,CASSYRSGRETQYF
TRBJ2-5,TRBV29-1,CSVTGQLETQYF
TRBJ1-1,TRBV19,CASSTLGILNTEAFF
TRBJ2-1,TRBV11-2,CASSLDRAGGESSYNEQFF
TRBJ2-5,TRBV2,CASGRGTQYF
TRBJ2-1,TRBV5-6,CASSLSSSYNEQFF
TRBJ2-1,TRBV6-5,CASSYSNGHENEQFF
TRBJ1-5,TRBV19,CASSTDRWNQPQHF
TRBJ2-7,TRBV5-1,CASSLGEGRYEQYF
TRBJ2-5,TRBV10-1,CASSEAAGTSGPYQETQYF
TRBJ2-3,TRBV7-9,CASSVIAGGPGTQYF
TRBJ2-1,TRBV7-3,CASSRAPASSGEQFF
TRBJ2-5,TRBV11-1,CASSLSGGLLQETQYF
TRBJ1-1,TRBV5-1,CASSPTGEGAEAFF
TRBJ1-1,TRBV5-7,CARGTGGNTEAFF
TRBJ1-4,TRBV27,CASSQGGRNEKLFF
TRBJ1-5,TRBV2,CASRKQEPQHF
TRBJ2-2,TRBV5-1,CASSLDRNTGELFF
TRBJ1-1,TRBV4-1,CASSQAQVRGRTEAFF
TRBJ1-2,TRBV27,CASTPGGSLSYGYTF
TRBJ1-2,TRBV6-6,CAISDTGTGKGYTF
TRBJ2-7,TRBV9,CASSATSGVPPYEQYF
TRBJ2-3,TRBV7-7,CASSRDRSDTQYF
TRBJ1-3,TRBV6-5,CASSYRPTGGTNTIYF
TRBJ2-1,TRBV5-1,CASSPPGLAGGYNEQFF
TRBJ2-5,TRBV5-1,CASSLGQVETQYF
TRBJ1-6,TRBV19,CASSPWSGNSPLHF
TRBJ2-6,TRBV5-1,CASSSQGLGANVLTF
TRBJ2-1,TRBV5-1,CASSLRLAGTNQGYNEQFF
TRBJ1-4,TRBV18,CASSPPQATNEKLFF
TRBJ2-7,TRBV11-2,CASSLRRARDEQYF
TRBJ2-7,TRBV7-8,CASSSEVSGRANEQYF
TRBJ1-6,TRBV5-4,CASNVDSSYNSPLHF
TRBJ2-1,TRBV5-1,CASSSTGTSGRGTYNEQFF
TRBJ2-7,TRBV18,CASSPSDSSYEQYF
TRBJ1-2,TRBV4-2,CASSQVAAGAVYGYTF
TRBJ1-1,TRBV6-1,CASRNTANTEAFF
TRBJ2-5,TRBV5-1,CASSSGTGQAQETQYF
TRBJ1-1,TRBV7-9,CASSLDAKGAFF